These T cell receptor beta chains were read from a single sample in a study of CD4+ T cells in melanoma. TCRdb's table, derived via immunoSEQ multiplex PCR, lists solely in-frame clones and lacks some. The data contain over 130,000 clones, about 90% of them singletons. The receptor source for this set is a human donor with melanoma. CDR3s include the opening cysteine and the closing phenylalanine or tryptophan. D genes are given only for firm matches. The size field is filled for only some rows; it gives once, few, many or a size class.

V gene: TRBV30; D gene: TRBD1; J gene: TRBJ2-7; clone size: -; CDR3 protein: CAWTCPTGRTYEQYF; CDR3 DNA: TGTGCCTGGACCTGCCCGACAGGGCGTACCTACGAGCAGTACTTC
V gene: TRBV2; D gene: -; J gene: TRBJ1-6; clone size: -; CDR3 protein: CASSGGRVSSPLHF; CDR3 DNA: TGTGCCAGCAGTGGAGGACGGGTCTCGTCACCCCTCCACTTT
V gene: TRBV30; D gene: -; J gene: TRBJ2-5; clone size: -; CDR3 protein: CAWSVTQETQYF; CDR3 DNA: TGTGCCTGGAGTGTAACCCAAGAGACCCAGTACTTC
V gene: TRBV5-1; D gene: -; J gene: TRBJ1-2; clone size: once; CDR3 protein: CASSDPGVGGYTF; CDR3 DNA: TGCGCCAGCAGCGACCCAGGGGTAGGAGGCTACACCTTC
V gene: TRBV19; D gene: TRBD2; J gene: TRBJ2-3; clone size: -; CDR3 protein: CASTAKLAGGTDTQYF; CDR3 DNA: TGTGCCAGCACAGCAAAACTAGCGGGGGGTACAGATACGCAGTATTTT
V gene: TRBV6-1; D gene: -; J gene: TRBJ1-5; clone size: -; CDR3 protein: CASSDRDFSGNQPQHF; CDR3 DNA: TGTGCCAGCAGTGACCGAGATTTTAGCGGCAATCAGCCCCAGCATTTT
V gene: TRBV11-3; D gene: -; J gene: TRBJ2-7; clone size: -; CDR3 protein: CASRGGGGNEQYF; CDR3 DNA: TGTGCCAGCAGGGGGGGAGGGGGCAACGAGCAGTACTTC
V gene: TRBV13; D gene: TRBD1; J gene: TRBJ1-2; clone size: -; CDR3 protein: CASRNLDRVQGYTF; CDR3 DNA: TGTGCCAGCAGAAACCTTGACAGGGTTCAGGGCTACACCTTC
V gene: TRBV11-1; D gene: -; J gene: TRBJ1-1; clone size: -; CDR3 protein: CASSLAAGATNTEAFF; CDR3 DNA: TGTGCCAGCAGCTTAGCCGCGGGGGCGACGAACACTGAAGCTTTCTTT
V gene: TRBV21-1; D gene: -; J gene: TRBJ2-7; clone size: -; CDR3 protein: CASGPAYYSYEQYF; CDR3 DNA: TGTGCCAGCGGACCAGCTTACTACTCCTACGAGCAGTACTTC
V gene: TRBV7-2; D gene: -; J gene: TRBJ1-4; clone size: few; CDR3 protein: CASSLSGAGLREKLFF; CDR3 DNA: TGTGCCAGCAGCTTATCCGGCGCGGGACTACGTGAAAAACTGTTTTTT
V gene: TRBV6-5; D gene: TRBD1; J gene: TRBJ1-2; clone size: -; CDR3 protein: CASRTGQGMIGYTF; CDR3 DNA: TGTGCCAGCAGAACGGGACAGGGCATGATTGGCTACACCTTC
V gene: TRBV19; D gene: TRBD1; J gene: TRBJ1-2; clone size: -; CDR3 protein: CASSLRQGGSYNYGYTF; CDR3 DNA: TGTGCCAGTAGTCTCCGACAGGGCGGAAGTTATAACTATGGCTACACCTTC
V gene: TRBV30; D gene: -; J gene: TRBJ2-1; clone size: -; CDR3 protein: CAWGGRYNEQFF; CDR3 DNA: TGTGCCTGGGGTGGACGCTACAATGAGCAGTTCTTC
V gene: TRBV5-4; D gene: -; J gene: TRBJ2-3; clone size: -; CDR3 protein: CASSPAQTGTDTQYF; CDR3 DNA: TGTGCCAGCAGCCCGGCGCAGACCGGCACAGATACGCAGTATTTT
V gene: TRBV2; D gene: -; J gene: TRBJ2-5; clone size: -; CDR3 protein: CASSEALTRETQYF; CDR3 DNA: TGTGCCAGCAGTGAAGCGCTGACAAGAGAGACCCAGTACTTC
V gene: TRBV2; D gene: TRBD2; J gene: TRBJ2-5; clone size: once; CDR3 protein: CASSPGLAGEETQYF; CDR3 DNA: TGTGCCAGCAGTCCTGGACTAGCGGGGGAAGAGACCCAGTACTTC
V gene: TRBV20-1; D gene: -; J gene: TRBJ2-1; clone size: -; CDR3 protein: CSARPTDEQFF; CDR3 DNA: TGCAGTGCTAGACCGACGGATGAGCAGTTCTTC
V gene: TRBV27; D gene: TRBD2; J gene: TRBJ2-1; clone size: -; CDR3 protein: CASRPGLDNEQFF; CDR3 DNA: TGTGCCAGCAGGCCGGGACTAGACAATGAGCAGTTCTTC
V gene: TRBV5-1; D gene: -; J gene: TRBJ1-2; clone size: -; CDR3 protein: CASSLNPQTGSGYTF; CDR3 DNA: TGCGCCAGCAGCTTAAACCCCCAAACAGGGAGCGGCTACACCTTC
V gene: TRBV7-2; D gene: -; J gene: TRBJ1-1; clone size: -; CDR3 protein: CASSSSVTTEAFF; CDR3 DNA: TGTGCCAGCAGCTCTTCGGTAACCACTGAAGCTTTCTTT
V gene: TRBV27; D gene: -; J gene: TRBJ2-7; clone size: -; CDR3 protein: CASRPGQAYEQYF; CDR3 DNA: TGTGCCAGCCGACCCGGGCAGGCCTACGAGCAGTACTTC
V gene: TRBV7-3; D gene: -; J gene: TRBJ2-3; clone size: -; CDR3 protein: CASSLTGRGSTDTQYF; CDR3 DNA: TGTGCCAGCAGCTTAACGGGGCGGGGAAGCACAGATACGCAGTATTTT